The T cell receptor beta chain under discussion was sequenced for a study of cytomegalovirus exposure and HLA in healthy donors. In the study overall: Approximately 180 million T cells yielded approximately 100 million unique TCR beta sequences, as an earlier analysis found. The study, taken as a whole, reports: Reportedly, HLA-A and HLA-B alleles of most subjects were accurately predicted from TCR beta. In an earlier analysis, in fewer than 700 donors, most V segments appeared productive either ~87% or ~30% of the time. Trimming of TCR beta V- and J-genes showed a link, identified in a later analysis, to a missense DCLRE1C variant.

V dropped 7 bases and J dropped 2; count of bases not matched to a gene: 3. Looked up from germline, CDR1 is SNHLY and CDR2 is FYNNEI. There are 14 residues in the CDR3. Worth noting for this clone: The target antigen is unknown.

The PCR employed 60 Vbeta primers together with 13 Jbeta primers. TCRdb keeps only in-frame clones here, not all; method: immunoSEQ multiplex PCR. The sample contains approximately 100,000 clones, over 60% of which appear only once. The sample was PBMCs. The sequence was obtained from a human donor in good health. This chain connects TRBV2 to TRBJ2-5, with TRBD2 matching over 11 bases. CDR3 sequence: CASKPSGGQETQYF. The CDR3 nucleotides read TGTGCCAGCAAACCTAGCGGGGGGCAAGAGACCCAGTACTTC.